Detailed here is one T cell receptor (beta chain). This table comes from immunoSEQ multiplex PCR, and its TCRdb copy is limited to in-frame clones, with some not included. The sample shows nearly 55,000 clones, 70% to 85% of them seen only once. This sample was included in a study of T cell clones after liver transplantation. This clonotype was sampled from a human donor who received a liver transplant. The sequencing used CD4+ T cells from blood, collected before liver transplant.

DNA of the CDR3: TGTGCCAGCAGCCCATGGGACTACCCCTACGAGCAGTACTTC. As protein: CASSPWDYPYEQYF. The chain couples TRBV5-8 to TRBJ2-7; 7 bases map to TRBD2. Germline CDR1 SGHTS, CDR2 YDEGEE. The CDR3 is 14 amino acids. After removal of 4 bases from V and 2 bases from J, the junction contained 6 bases not matched to a gene. Full variable domain (rest looked up from reference TRBV5-8 and TRBJ2-7): EAGVTQSPTHLIKTRGQQATLRCSPISGHTSVYWYQQALGLGLQFLLWYDEGEERNRGNFPPRFSGRQFPNYSSELNVNALELEDSALYLCASSPWDYPYEQYFGPGTRLTVT.